This T cell receptor (beta chain) was documented in a study of breast tumors, draining lymph nodes, adjacent tissues. Overall study results and limits: The data were judged consistent with most tumor T cells coming from lymph node and expanding in tumor. Compared with lymph nodes, tumors were less diverse; compared with nontumor tissue, more.

Germline V gives CDR1 MGHRA, CDR2 YSYEKL. The CDR3 totals 15 residues. V was cut by 0 bases and J by 5 bases, with 14 bases left in between. Details on this clonotype: What it binds is not known.

In TCRdb, the multiplex PCR reads were re-called with MiXCR into one record per CDR3 protein. The data contain about 35,000 distinct CDR3 sequences, 36% of them singletons. Source material: breast tumor tissue. The source of this sequence is a female donor with breast cancer. Some clones in this sample may be carry-over from other donors' samples. This chain links TRBV4-1 with TRBJ2-7; a weak D match, TRBD1 (6 bases). The CDR3 spells CASSQDLGGRDEQYF. The DNA of the CDR3 is TGCGCCAGCAGCCAAGATTTAGGGGGAAGAGACGAGCAGTACTTC.